The 7 T cell receptor beta chains listed next were all sequenced from one sample in a study of T-cell reconstitution after alpha-beta-depleted transplantation in children. It was with unique molecular identifiers that the TCRbeta library was prepared. TCRdb recomputed calls from the PCR reads with MiXCR, one row per CDR3 protein. Altogether hundreds of thousands of distinct CDR3 sequences are present, approximately 15% being singletons, with the ten largest covering about 4.6%. The sequenced sample was PBMCs, mostly from graft donor cells, obtained 360 days after TCRalphabeta/CD19-depleted stem cell transplant. The receptors were gathered from a male patient between 5 and 17 years old who had a stem cell transplant for acute lymphoblastic leukemia, so the T cells may come from the graft donor.

The chain has TRBV11-2 and TRBJ1-4; TRBD1 might be the D (5 bases). There are 14 residues in the CDR3. V was pared by 3 bases and J by 10 bases, with 15 bases between. In germline, CDR1 is SGHAT, CDR2 FQNNGV. CDR3 sequence: CASSFWQERGKLFF. Here the CDR3 DNA reads TGTGCCAGCAGCTTCTGGCAGGAGAGGGGAAAACTGTTTTTT.

The sample holds a few counts of this clonotype. The J gene is TRBJ2-1, the V gene TRBV19, with a weak D call TRBD1 (6 bases). V lost 3 bases to trimming and J lost 8 bases, with 17 bases between them. The CDR3 sequence is 15 residues long. CDR1 LNHDA and CDR2 SQIVND come from the germline V gene (reference sequence). CDR3 residues: CASSIWDTRIHEQFF. CDR3 nucleotide sequence: TGTGCCAGTAGTATTTGGGACACTAGGATCCATGAGCAGTTCTTC.

Only a few counts were recorded for this clonotype. This chain uses TRBV5-1 with TRBJ2-1; D is uncertain. The germline CDR1 and CDR2 sequences are SGHRS and YFSETQ. The CDR3 sequence is 13 residues long. The germline V and J ends were trimmed by 5 bases and 0 bases, with 6 bases remaining between them. CDR3 amino acids: CASRWVSYNEQFF. CDR3 DNA: TGCGCCAGCAGGTGGGTCTCCTACAATGAGCAGTTCTTC.

This clonotype was observed at least ten times. The rearrangement uses TRBV10-3 and TRBJ2-5; 11 nucleotides align to TRBD2. This CDR3 region has 15 residues. V shed 8 bases, J shed 3 bases, and the junction held 8 bases outside the gene matches. Germline values: CDR1 ENHRY, CDR2 SYGVKD. This CDR3 is CAIQEASGGKETQYF. CDR3 nucleotides: TGTGCCATCCAGGAGGCTAGCGGGGGGAAAGAGACCCAGTACTTC.

This clonotype was observed a handful of times. The V call is TRBV12-3 or TRBV12-4, the J call TRBJ2-5; 8 nucleotides agree with TRBD1. V trimming: 6 bases; J trimming: 5 bases; junction bases outside the gene matches: 5. This CDR3 has 13 residues. CDR3 coding DNA: TGTGCCAGCAGACCCGGACAGGGTGAGACCCAGTACTTC. Translating it yields CASRPGQGETQYF.

Many counts were recorded for this clonotype. This chain joins TRBV12-3 or TRBV12-4 and TRBJ2-1; 7 nucleotides align to TRBD2. V trimming: 4 bases; J trimming: 5 bases; junction bases outside the gene matches: 5. The CDR3 has 14 amino acids. CDR3 region: CASSWSGIHNEQFF. CDR3 nucleotides: TGTGCCAGCAGTTGGAGCGGGATTCACAATGAGCAGTTCTTC.

The gene calls are TRBV7-6 and TRBJ1-4; a possible D gene is TRBD1 (5 bases). CDR1 is SGHVS, CDR2 FNYEAQ, per germline. The CDR3 is made up of 15 amino acids. V gave up 5 bases and J gave up 7 bases, with 17 bases separating them. The CDR3 protein is CASSPRDGFGEKLFF. The CDR3 nucleotides are TGTGCCAGCAGCCCGAGGGACGGGTTCGGTGAAAAACTGTTTTTT.